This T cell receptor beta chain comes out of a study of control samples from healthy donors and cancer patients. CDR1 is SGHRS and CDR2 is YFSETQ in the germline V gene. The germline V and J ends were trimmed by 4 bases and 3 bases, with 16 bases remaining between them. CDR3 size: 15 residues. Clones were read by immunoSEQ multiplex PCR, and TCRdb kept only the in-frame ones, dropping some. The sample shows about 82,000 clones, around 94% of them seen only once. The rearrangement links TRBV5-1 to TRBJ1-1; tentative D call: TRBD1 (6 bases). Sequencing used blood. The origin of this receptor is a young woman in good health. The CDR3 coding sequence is TGCGCCAGCAGCAGAAGGATGGGGGCGGACACTGAAGCTTTCTTT. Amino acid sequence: CASSRRMGADTEAFF.